Listed here are 9 T cell receptor beta chains from one sample, sequenced in a study of blood T cells in healthy people across ages. Together with a sample-barcoded 5' primer, a J-beta primer mix was included in a second PCR lasting about 7 to 11 cycles. TCRdb re-called the 5' RACE reads through MiXCR, storing one row per CDR3 protein. The data show 600,000 to 1,000,000 distinct CDR3 sequences, about 25% seen once. This same sample was also part of a study on T cells of mothers and their children.

The specimen sequenced was blood. Source of these receptors: a boy aged 5-17 years in good health.

The V call is TRBV3-1, the J call TRBJ2-5; D is possibly TRBD1 (6 bases). Deletions cut 4 bases from V and 4 bases from J, with 13 bases between. The germline CDR1 and CDR2 sequences are LGHDT and YNNKEL (reference sequence). The CDR3 loop spans 14 amino acids. The CDR3 bases are TGTGCCAGCAGCCCAGGCAGGGGCTTAGAGACCCAGTACTTC. Amino acid sequence: CASSPGRGLETQYF.

As concerns this clonotype: An end of the junction differs from the germline gene, which may be a read error. The chain has TRBV28 and TRBJ2-7, with 12 bases lining up with TRBD2. The germline V gene encodes CDR1 MDHEN and CDR2 SYDVKM. The length of the CDR3 is 17 residues. The CDR3 DNA reads as TGTGCCAACAGTTCCGTACTAGCGGGAGGCGTTCCGTACGAGCAGTACTTC. It is translated as CANSSVLAGGVPYEQYF.

This clonotype was picked up a small number of times. The gene calls are TRBV20-1 and TRBJ2-3; the D gene is possibly TRBD2 (5 bases). The ends were cut back, 5 bases at V and 2 bases at J, with 20 bases in the middle. Germline V gene sequence: CDR1 DFQATT, CDR2 SNEGSKA (reference sequence). This CDR3 contains 16 residues. In DNA, the CDR3 is TGCAGTGCTGGCCCCGAAGTAGCGAGGATCACAGATACGCAGTATTTT. Its translation is CSAGPEVARITDTQYF.

This chain connects TRBV7-9 to TRBJ2-5; 8 bases align to TRBD1. The CDR3 loop spans 18 amino acids. The V gene's germline CDR1 is SEHNR and CDR2 FQNEAQ (reference sequence). V lost 11 bases and J lost 2; bases outside the gene matches: 22. CDR3 region: CAGTGWTGQIGNQETQYF. The CDR3 region has the DNA TGTGCCGGGACCGGATGGACAGGGCAGATAGGAAATCAAGAGACCCAGTACTTC.

A few counts support this clonotype. The rearrangement uses TRBV5-1 and TRBJ2-5, with 8 bases fitting TRBD2. V dropped 0 bases and J dropped 5; count of bases not matched to a gene: 9. The CDR3 is made up of 16 amino acids. Germline values: CDR1 SGHRS, CDR2 YFSETQ. The CDR3 DNA is TGCGCCAGCAGCTTGGGGCGGGGGGCCGCCCGGGAGACCCAGTACTTC. Translating gives CASSLGRGAARETQYF.

This clonotype was recorded many times. The chain uses TRBV28 and TRBJ1-5, with 8 bases aligning to TRBD1. Germline V gene lookup returns CDR1 MDHEN and CDR2 SYDVKM. The junction had 17 bases not matched to a gene; V was cut back by 6 bases and J by 4 bases. The CDR3 totals 18 residues. The CDR3 DNA reads as TGTGCCAGCAGATACAGGGGGTTGGGCCTGGCCTCAAATCAGCCCCAGCATTTT. It specifies CASRYRGLGLASNQPQHF.

Only a few counts were recorded for this clonotype. The rearrangement links TRBV14 to TRBJ2-1; D gene uncertain. Germline values: CDR1 SGHDN, CDR2 FVKESK. Trimming removed 1 base from V and 0 bases from J, with 10 bases in between. The CDR3 runs 16 residues. This CDR3 is CASSQGNMSSYNEQFF. The CDR3 DNA reads as TGTGCCAGCAGCCAAGGAAACATGAGCTCCTACAATGAGCAGTTCTTC.

The rearrangement joins TRBV9 to TRBJ1-4; 10 bases agree with TRBD1. Germline assignment: CDR1 SGDLS and CDR2 YYNGEE. The trim removed 0 bases at V and 5 bases at J, leaving 1 base unmatched. The CDR3 is made up of 15 amino acids. In nucleotides, the CDR3 is TGTGCCAGCAGCGTAGAGGGACAGGGGAATGAAAAACTGTTTTTT. Protein sequence: CASSVEGQGNEKLFF.

This clonotype has a handful of counts. The chain links TRBV4-3 to TRBJ1-4; D gene uncertain. This CDR3 has 13 amino acids. Germline V gene data show CDR1 as LGHNA and CDR2 as YSLEER. V shed 2 bases and J shed 7 bases, with 8 bases lying between them. For the CDR3, the DNA is TGCGCCAGCAGCCAATACAGTTCTGAAAAACTGTTTTTT. Protein sequence: CASSQYSSEKLFF.